This T cell receptor beta chain was profiled in a study of cytomegalovirus exposure and HLA in healthy donors. Findings and caveats of the study: Analysis performed later showed TCR beta chains linked to HLA being more clonally expanded than equally common others. Accurate HLA-A and HLA-B prediction from TCR beta sequences was reported for most subjects. In vitro, a few CMV-associated chains proved specific for CMV antigens. Indistinguishable V segments, including TRBV6-2 and TRBV6-3, were excluded.

Germline V gene sequence: CDR1 MNHEY, CDR2 SVGAGI. Trimming removed 0 bases at V and 6 bases at J, with 11 bases between. The CDR3 runs 14 residues. The PCR used 60 Vbeta and 13 Jbeta primers. TCRdb's table, derived via immunoSEQ multiplex PCR, lists solely in-frame clones and lacks some. The sample has some 110,000 clones; about 86% are singletons. A note on this clone: Its cognate antigen is unknown.

The J gene is TRBJ1-1, the V gene TRBV6-5; D perhaps matches TRBD1 (5 bases). Sequenced sample: PBMCs. The source of this sequence is a woman aged 25-40 years in good health and CMV-seronegative. The CDR3 sequence: CASSYSDSGPEAFF. CDR3 in DNA: TGTGCCAGCAGTTACTCTGACAGTGGGCCTGAAGCTTTCTTT.